This T cell receptor (beta chain) comes out of a study of neurological immune-mediated disorders (dated by TCRdb to the late 2010s). In terms of the full investigation: Using UMI-based sequencing, the study compared peripheral blood TCR-beta repertoires from patients with HTLV-I-associated myelopathy (HAM/TSP), patients with multiple sclerosis, and healthy controls. Alongside PBMC samples, the set of 106 TCR-beta libraries contained longitudinal samples, technical triplicates, and paired CD4+ and CD8+ T-cell subsets that had been sorted. The cohort comprised 68 subjects: about 14 HAM/TSP patients, 34 multiple sclerosis patients and around 20 healthy controls. Beyond this particular receptor, the publication reports: TCR clonal expansion was greatest in HAM/TSP patients and smallest in MS patients, who ranked below even healthy controls. Across subjects, expanded clones never shared an identical CDR3 amino acid sequence, which suggests that the TCR-beta repertoires in every group were private.

This clonotype was counted many times. Its specific antigen is unknown. No base qualities exist here, and no much larger clone lies one base off it. cDNA synthesis used template-switch 5'RACE with a primer carrying a 10-nucleotide random unique molecular identifier tagging each TCR transcript. Each sequencing run produced over 180 million TCR-beta sequences covering 15-18 subjects. Total RNA was extracted with the RNeasy kit. TCR-beta VDJ regions were amplified with primers for the TCR constant region and the 5'RACE anchor, using the KAPA Real-time Library Amplification kit. Sample indexes and Illumina adaptors were added in a first PCR, and a second PCR then increased library yield. The roughly 650 bp TCR product was size-selected on a 2% E-gel SizeSelection system after Ampure bead purification. Before pooling, libraries had their quality checked on a Bioanalyzer, their concentration measured with Qubit, and their quantity determined with the Kapa Library Quantification kit. Libraries were sequenced paired-end 2 x 150 bp on an Illumina HiSeq 2500. To increase sequence diversity, roughly 24-31% phiX was spiked into each library pool. The original pipeline was this. Quality-filtered reads were processed with the UMI-based MiGEC pipeline, and over 75% of raw TCR sequences were removed by the MiGEC pipeline during error correction. VDJ genes were aligned to IMGT germline references, and each clonotype was defined by a unique CDR3 amino acid sequence together with V-J genes. Clonal expansion, Shannon diversity and CDR3 relatedness were evaluated with VDJtools (CalcPairwiseDistances, ClusterSamples), while phylogenetic trees were built in CLCbio workbench. Expanded clones were defined as having at least 8 unique UMIs, based on coefficient-of-variation modelling across technical triplicates. In-frame beta chains were kept once TCRdb had trimmed the public reads at Q25 with fastp and called clones with MiXCR. Identical CDR3 proteins give one entry, which carries the most common genes and DNA. TCRdb's processing, not the study's, gives the V and J calls here. For this sample the table gives tens of thousands of distinct CDR3 sequences, of which about 6% were detected only once. The ten biggest clones cover 0.55% to 0.6% of the sample.

The healthy controls were volunteers from blood banks in Maryland, USA. For sorted-subset TCR libraries, over 900,000 sorted CD4+ or CD8+ T cells were used. Peripheral blood underwent Ficoll-Hypaque density gradient centrifugation to isolate PBMCs, which were then cryopreserved in liquid nitrogen. Paired sorted CD4+ and CD8+ subsets came from healthy controls, HAM/TSP patients and MS patients. V is reduced by 0 bases and J by 2 bases, leaving a spacing of 12 bases between them. The CDR3 has 15 amino acids, counting the end cysteine and phenylalanine. Here the CDR3 DNA is all that survives: 45 bases in frame from base 1. From a lookup of the germline V gene, CDR1 and CDR2 are SGHRS and YFSETQ.

The receptor comes from a woman in her thirties or forties in good health. The rearrangement joined TRBV5-1 to TRBJ2-7; the best D guess is TRBD2, with 6 bases matching. Material: CD4+ T cells from blood. The DNA reads as follows: TGCGCCAGCAGCTTGGGACTAGTGGAGACCTACGAGCAGTACTTC. Translated, it gives CASSLGLVETYEQYF.